The 18 T cell receptor beta chains reported below all come from one sample, sequenced in a study of blood T cell repertoires in COVID-19. Method: immunoSEQ multiplex PCR; TCRdb's copy keeps in-frame clones and lacks some. Here the sample spans under 140,000 clones, roughly four fifths being singletons. Material: peripheral blood. All receptors derive from a woman aged 55-75 years with acute or convalescent COVID-19.

This clone showed up just a few times. The chain employs TRBV6-5 and TRBJ1-4, with D possibly TRBD1 on 5 matching bases. The V end lost 6 bases, the J end lost 6 bases, and 14 bases lay between the germline ends. This CDR3 region has 14 residues. From germline, CDR1 is MNHEY and CDR2 SVGAGI. CDR3 amino acids: CASRAVGGYEKLFF. As DNA, the CDR3 is TGTGCCAGCAGGGCTGTCGGGGGGTATGAAAAACTGTTTTTT.

In its sample, this clone was seen a few times. The genes are TRBV7-8 and TRBJ1-5; no clear D gene. This CDR3 spans 17 amino acids. Germline V gene lookup returns CDR1 SGHVS and CDR2 FQNEAQ. V lost 5 bases to trimming and J lost 3 bases, with 20 bases between them. The CDR3 spells CASSPRVAATYNQPQHF. The CDR3 DNA follows: TGTGCCAGCAGCCCAAGGGTAGCGGCAACCTACAATCAGCCCCAGCATTTT.

A single count supports this clone. Here the CDR3 DNA reads TGTGCCAGCAGTGAGGGAGGACAGGGGAATTCACCCCTCCACTTT. As protein: CASSEGGQGNSPLHF. The chain carries TRBV2 and TRBJ1-6; the match to TRBD1 covers 9 bases. The V gene end was trimmed by 3 bases and the J gene end by 7 bases; junction bases not matched to a gene: 4. The CDR3 is 15 amino acids. CDR1 SNHLY and CDR2 FYNNEI come from the germline V gene.

This rearrangement joins TRBV11-3 to TRBJ2-1; 10 bases map to TRBD2. J gave up 3 bases and V 2 bases, and 10 bases lay outside the gene matches. The CDR3 contains 18 residues. Germline-derived CDR1 and CDR2 are SGHNT and YENEEA. The CDR3 DNA reads as TGTGCCAGCAGCTTATACTTGGAGCGGGGGGGCTACTACAATGAGCAGTTCTTC. This translates into CASSLYLERGGYYNEQFF.

J is TRBJ1-4 and V is TRBV6-5; no clear D gene. CDR3 length: 14 residues. V was trimmed by 6 bases and J by 4 bases, leaving 12 bases between them. Per germline, CDR1 MNHEY and CDR2 SVGAGI. CDR3 in amino acids: CASRRGFGNEKLFF. The DNA for the CDR3 is TGTGCCAGCAGAAGAGGCTTCGGTAATGAAAAACTGTTTTTT.

The chain combines TRBV7-2 with TRBJ1-2, with D maybe TRBD1 (6 bases). V was trimmed by 3 bases and J by 8 bases, leaving 19 bases between them. The CDR3 runs 15 residues. CDR1 and CDR2 from the germline V gene are SGHTA and FQGNSA. The CDR3: CASSFVAGDSQGYTF. The CDR3 DNA reads as TGTGCCAGCAGCTTTGTGGCAGGGGATAGTCAGGGCTACACCTTC.

The chain joins TRBV18 to TRBJ2-7; the match to TRBD1 covers 10 bases. Germline-derived CDR1 and CDR2 are KGHSH and LQKENI. V shed 6 bases and J 2 bases; nucleotides not matched to a gene: 7. This CDR3 has 15 residues. The CDR3 sequence is CASSQGTGEAYEQYF. CDR3 bases: TGTGCCAGCTCCCAAGGGACAGGGGAAGCCTACGAGCAGTACTTC.

The rearrangement joins TRBV4-3 to TRBJ2-7; no clear D. This CDR3 comprises 15 residues. Germline lookup yields CDR1 LGHNA and CDR2 YSLEER. The V gene lost 0 bases and the J gene lost 2 bases, with 11 bases spanning the gap. The CDR3 is CASSQDQTSAYEQYF. The CDR3 DNA is TGCGCCAGCAGCCAAGACCAGACATCAGCCTACGAGCAGTACTTC.

The CDR3: CASSLDLQASGGKLFF. The CDR3 DNA reads TGTGCCAGCAGCTTGGACCTACAGGCCTCAGGGGGAAAACTGTTTTTT. This chain links TRBV5-4 with TRBJ1-4; TRBD1 aligns across 7 bases. The CDR3 is 16 residues long. Unmatched junction bases numbered 12, after V lost 0 bases and J lost 10 bases. Germline CDR1 SGHNT, CDR2 YYREEE (reference sequence).

The chain joins TRBV5-1 to TRBJ2-3, with D maybe TRBD2 (7 bases). The CDR3 is 18 amino acids. Trimming left V 2 bases short and J 4 bases short, with 23 bases between. Germline V gene sequence: CDR1 SGHRS, CDR2 YFSETQ. CDR3 sequence (DNA): TGCGCCAGCAGCTTTACCCCGGGGGGCCAGCGGGGTGCAGATACGCAGTATTTT. This translates into CASSFTPGGQRGADTQYF.

This chain links TRBV6-1 with TRBJ2-7, with 9 positions matching TRBD1. V trimming: 1 base; J trimming: 3 bases; junction bases outside the gene matches: 4. The germline V gene has CDR1 MNHNS and CDR2 SASEGT. CDR3 length: 15 amino acids. The CDR3: CASSEGTGAGYEQYF. The CDR3 region has the DNA TGTGCCAGCAGTGAAGGGACAGGGGCGGGCTACGAGCAGTACTTC.

V and J are TRBV11-2 and TRBJ2-5; TRBD1 matches 9 bases. This CDR3 spans 13 amino acids. Unmatched junction bases numbered 2, after V lost 4 bases and J lost 5 bases. CDR1 and CDR2 from the germline V gene are SGHAT and FQNNGV. The CDR3 sequence: CASSSDRGETQYF. The CDR3 DNA follows: TGTGCCAGCAGCTCGGACAGGGGTGAGACCCAGTACTTC.

This sequence joins TRBV6-5 and TRBJ1-2, with 7 bases that match TRBD1. The CDR3 covers 15 residues. Losses at the gene ends were 0 bases for V and 0 bases for J; bases not matched to a gene: 1. CDR1 and CDR2 (germline): MNHEY, SVGAGI. In nucleotides, the CDR3 is TGTGCCAGCAGTTACTCCGGGACAGCTAACTATGGCTACACCTTC. It is translated as CASSYSGTANYGYTF.

This chain connects TRBV5-6 to TRBJ2-7, with unresolved D. The CDR3 extends over 17 amino acids. Per germline, CDR1 SGHDT and CDR2 YYEEEE. Trimming cost V 3 bases and J 0 bases, with 19 bases left between them. CDR3 DNA: TGTGCCAGCAGCTCCACTAAACAAACATGGAGCTCCTACGAGCAGTACTTC. Translated, it gives CASSSTKQTWSSYEQYF.

The rearrangement uses TRBV5-1 and TRBJ1-4, with 9 bases aligning to TRBD1. The V segment lost 0 bases and the J segment 6 bases; nucleotides outside the gene matches: 3. The CDR3 consists of 15 residues. CDR1 and CDR2 (germline): SGHRS, YFSETQ. This CDR3 reads CASSLGRTGDEKLFF. CDR3 DNA: TGCGCCAGCAGCTTGGGGCGGACAGGGGATGAAAAACTGTTTTTT.

The gene calls are TRBV25-1 and TRBJ1-2; D is ambiguous. V was shortened by 4 bases and J by 0 bases, with 9 bases between the two germline ends. In germline, CDR1 is MGHDK, CDR2 SYGVNS. CDR3 length: 14 amino acids. The CDR3 DNA reads TGTGCCAGCAGTGTTACGGGGACTAACTATGGCTACACCTTC. Its protein is CASSVTGTNYGYTF.

This clone has a single count. The genes are TRBV28 and TRBJ1-5; D is unresolved. Trimming shortened V by 3 bases and J by 1 base, and 10 bases separated the two germline ends. This CDR3 has 15 residues. Germline CDR1 and CDR2: MDHEN and SYDVKM. As DNA, the CDR3 is TGTGCCAGCAGTTTCATGGTCCAGAGCAATCAGCCCCAGCATTTT. It is translated as CASSFMVQSNQPQHF. Together with reference TRBV28 and TRBJ1-5, the CDR3 gives the full variable domain: DVKVTQSSRYLVKRTGEKVFLECVQDMDHENMFWYRQDPGLGLRLIYFSYDVKMKEKGDIPEGYSVSREKKERFSLILESASTNQTSMYLCASSFMVQSNQPQHFGDGTRLSIL.

This sequence joins TRBV5-4 and TRBJ1-1, with no clear D. Germline CDR1 reads SGHNT; CDR2 reads YYREEE (reference sequence). Trimming removed 0 bases at V and 1 base at J, with 16 bases between. This CDR3 contains 17 residues. The CDR3 DNA reads as TGTGCCAGCAGCTTGGAACCACGCGGGCGGACGAACACTGAAGCTTTCTTT. Its translation is CASSLEPRGRTNTEAFF.